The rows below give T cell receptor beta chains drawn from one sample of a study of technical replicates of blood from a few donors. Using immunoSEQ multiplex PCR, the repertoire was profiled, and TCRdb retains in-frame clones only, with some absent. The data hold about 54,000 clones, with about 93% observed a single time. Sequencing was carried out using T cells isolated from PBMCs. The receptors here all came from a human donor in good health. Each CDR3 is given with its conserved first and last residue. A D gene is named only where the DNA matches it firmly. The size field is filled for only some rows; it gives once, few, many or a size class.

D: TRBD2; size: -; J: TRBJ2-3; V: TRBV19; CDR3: CASSPGGQGWTDTQYF; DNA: TGTGCCAGTAGTCCGGGAGGGCAGGGGTGGACAGATACGCAGTATTTT
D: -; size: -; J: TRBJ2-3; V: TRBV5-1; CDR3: CASSLAGPANTDTQYF; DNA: TGCGCCAGCAGCCTGGCAGGTCCGGCAAACACAGATACGCAGTATTTT
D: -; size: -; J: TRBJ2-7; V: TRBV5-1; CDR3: CASSSHRDLEQYF; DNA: TGCGCCAGCAGCTCCCACAGGGATTTAGAGCAGTACTTC
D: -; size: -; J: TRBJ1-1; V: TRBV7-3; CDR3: CASSLTEGATEAFF; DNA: TGTGCCAGCAGCCTCACAGAGGGCGCGACTGAAGCTTTCTTT
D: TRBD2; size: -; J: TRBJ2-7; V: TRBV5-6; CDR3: CASQWGGSYEQYF; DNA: TGTGCCAGCCAATGGGGCGGGAGTTACGAGCAGTACTTC
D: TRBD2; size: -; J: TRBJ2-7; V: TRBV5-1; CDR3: CASSLELAFTYEQYF; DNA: TGCGCCAGCAGCTTGGAACTAGCGTTCACCTACGAGCAGTACTTC
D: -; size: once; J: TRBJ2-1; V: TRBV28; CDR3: CASRTGESSYNEQFF; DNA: TGTGCCAGCAGAACGGGAGAGAGCTCCTACAATGAGCAGTTCTTC
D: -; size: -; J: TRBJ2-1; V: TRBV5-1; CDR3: CASSLDRPGYNEQFF; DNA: TGCGCCAGCAGCTTGGATCGCCCGGGATACAATGAGCAGTTCTTC
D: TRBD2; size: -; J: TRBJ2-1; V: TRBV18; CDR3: CASAVGTSGSYSYNEQFF; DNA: TGTGCCAGCGCCGTTGGGACTAGCGGGAGCTACTCCTACAATGAGCAGTTCTTC
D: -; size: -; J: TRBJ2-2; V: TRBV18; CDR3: CASSSAGNTGELFF; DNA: TGTGCCAGCTCATCCGCCGGGAACACCGGGGAGCTGTTTTTT
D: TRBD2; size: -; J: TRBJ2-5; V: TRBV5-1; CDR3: CASSSTLAGDGETQYF; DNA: TGCGCCAGCAGCTCGACGCTAGCGGGAGACGGGGAGACCCAGTACTTC
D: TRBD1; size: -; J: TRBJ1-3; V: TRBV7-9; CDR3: CASSLQGGSGNTIYF; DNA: TGTGCCAGCAGCCTCCAGGGGGGCTCTGGAAACACCATATATTTT
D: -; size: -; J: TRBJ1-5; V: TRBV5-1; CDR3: CASTPTGSSNQPQHF; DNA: TGCGCCAGCACCCCAACAGGGTCTAGCAATCAGCCCCAGCATTTT
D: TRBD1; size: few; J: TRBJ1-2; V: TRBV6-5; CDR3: CASRPRPDRGYGYTF; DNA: TGTGCCAGCAGACCCCGCCCTGACAGGGGGTACGGCTACACCTTC
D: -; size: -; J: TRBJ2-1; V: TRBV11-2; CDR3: CASSLAGLGNEQFF; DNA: TGTGCCAGCAGCTTGGCGGGGCTTGGGAATGAGCAGTTCTTC
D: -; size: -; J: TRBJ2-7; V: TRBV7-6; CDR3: CASSLASWGPGEQYF; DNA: TGTGCCAGCAGCTTAGCGTCGTGGGGGCCGGGCGAGCAGTACTTC
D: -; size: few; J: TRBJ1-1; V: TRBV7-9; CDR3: CASSPRAMNTEAFF; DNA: TGTGCCAGCAGTCCGAGGGCCATGAACACTGAAGCTTTCTTT
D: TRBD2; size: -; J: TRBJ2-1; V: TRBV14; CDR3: CASSQEIAGVGPNEQFF; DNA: TGTGCCAGCAGCCAAGAGATAGCGGGAGTTGGTCCTAATGAGCAGTTCTTC
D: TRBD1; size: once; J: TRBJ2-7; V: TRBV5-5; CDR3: CASSAGQVSYEQYF; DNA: TGTGCCAGCAGCGCGGGACAGGTGAGCTACGAGCAGTACTTC
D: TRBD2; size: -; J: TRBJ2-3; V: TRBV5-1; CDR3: CASSLANSGAIDTQYF; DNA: TGCGCCAGCAGCTTGGCAAATAGCGGGGCGATAGATACGCAGTATTTT
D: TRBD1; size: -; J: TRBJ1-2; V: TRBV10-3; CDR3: CAISEWTGAIEYGYTF; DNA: TGTGCCATCAGTGAGTGGACAGGCGCCATAGAATATGGCTACACCTTC
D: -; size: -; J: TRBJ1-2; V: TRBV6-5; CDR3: CASRQGEGYGYTF; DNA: TGTGCCAGCAGGCAAGGCGAGGGATATGGCTACACCTTC
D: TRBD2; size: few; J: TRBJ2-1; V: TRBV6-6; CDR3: CASSYRTSGNNEQFF; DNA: TGTGCCAGCAGTTACCGGACTAGCGGAAACAATGAGCAGTTCTTC
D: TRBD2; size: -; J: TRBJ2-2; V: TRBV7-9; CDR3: CASSPPGGNTGELFF; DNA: TGTGCCAGCAGCCCCCCGGGGGGGAACACCGGGGAGCTGTTTTTT
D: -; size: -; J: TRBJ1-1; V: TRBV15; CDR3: CATSRDHAYRDTEAFF; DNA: TGTGCCACCAGCAGAGATCACGCGTATCGGGACACTGAAGCTTTCTTT
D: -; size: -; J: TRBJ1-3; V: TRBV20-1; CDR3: CSARSGGTIYF; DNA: TGCAGTGCTAGGTCCGGCGGCACCATATATTTT
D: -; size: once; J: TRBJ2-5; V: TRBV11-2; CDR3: CASSLGPYQETQYF; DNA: TGTGCCAGCAGCTTAGGTCCGTACCAAGAGACCCAGTACTTC
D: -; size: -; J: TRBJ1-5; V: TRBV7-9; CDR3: CASSPGQSQPQHF; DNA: TGTGCCAGCAGCCCTGGACAGAGCCAGCCCCAGCATTTT
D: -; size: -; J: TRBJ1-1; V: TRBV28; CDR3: CASIDSVNTEAFF; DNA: TGTGCCAGCATCGATTCGGTGAACACTGAAGCTTTCTTT
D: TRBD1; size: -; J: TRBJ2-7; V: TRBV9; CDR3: CASSVKPPGQDYEQYF; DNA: TGTGCCAGCAGCGTAAAGCCCCCGGGACAGGACTACGAGCAGTACTTC
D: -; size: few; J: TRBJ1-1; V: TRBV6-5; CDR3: CASSYTGVMNTEAFF; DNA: TGTGCCAGCAGTTATACGGGAGTCATGAACACTGAAGCTTTCTTT
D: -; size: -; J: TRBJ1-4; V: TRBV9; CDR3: CASSGRGSANEKLFF; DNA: TGTGCCAGCAGCGGGAGGGGATCAGCTAATGAAAAACTGTTTTTT
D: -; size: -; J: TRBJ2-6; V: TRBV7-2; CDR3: CASSSKSAGANVLTF; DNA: TGTGCCAGCAGCTCCAAATCGGCTGGGGCCAACGTCCTGACTTTC
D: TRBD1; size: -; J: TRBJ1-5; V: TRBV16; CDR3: CASSQSGQDNQPQHF; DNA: TGTGCCAGCAGCCAATCGGGACAGGACAATCAGCCCCAGCATTTT
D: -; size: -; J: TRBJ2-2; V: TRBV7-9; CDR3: CASSSETGELFF; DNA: TGTGCCAGCAGCTCGGAGACCGGGGAGCTGTTTTTT
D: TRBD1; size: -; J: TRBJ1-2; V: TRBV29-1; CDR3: CSVEPLDRGLYGYTF; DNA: TGCAGCGTTGAACCCCTTGACAGGGGGCTCTATGGCTACACCTTC
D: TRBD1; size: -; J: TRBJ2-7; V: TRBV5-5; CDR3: CASSLDVQGYEQYF; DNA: TGTGCCAGCAGCTTGGATGTACAGGGGTACGAGCAGTACTTC
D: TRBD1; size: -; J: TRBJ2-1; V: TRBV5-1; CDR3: CASSVKIGTAHNEQFF; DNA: TGCGCCAGCAGCGTAAAGATTGGGACAGCTCACAATGAGCAGTTCTTC
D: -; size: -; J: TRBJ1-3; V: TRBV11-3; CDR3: CASSFGASGNTIYF; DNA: TGTGCCAGCAGCTTTGGAGCCTCTGGAAACACCATATATTTT
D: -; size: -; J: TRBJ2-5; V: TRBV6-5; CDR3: CASSPVGQRQETQYF; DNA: TGTGCCAGCAGCCCCGTCGGACAGCGCCAAGAGACCCAGTACTTC
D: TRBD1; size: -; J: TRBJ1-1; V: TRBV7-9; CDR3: CASSFRQGSTEAFF; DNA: TGTGCCAGCAGCTTCCGACAGGGTAGCACTGAAGCTTTCTTT
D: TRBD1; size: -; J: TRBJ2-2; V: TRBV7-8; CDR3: CASNRDRLDTGELFF; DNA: TGTGCCAGCAACAGGGACAGGTTGGACACCGGGGAGCTGTTTTTT
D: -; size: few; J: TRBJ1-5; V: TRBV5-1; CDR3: CASSLMAGSNQPQHF; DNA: TGCGCCAGCAGCTTGATGGCAGGGAGCAATCAGCCCCAGCATTTT
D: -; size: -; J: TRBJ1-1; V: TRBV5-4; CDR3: CASSLGTSFEAFF; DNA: TGTGCCAGCAGCTTGGGTACGTCTTTTGAGGCTTTCTTT